Shown below are 32 T cell receptor beta chains from a single sample sequenced in a study of blood T cell repertoires in COVID-19. The data were produced by immunoSEQ multiplex PCR, yet TCRdb's version contains in-frame clones alone and is incomplete. The repertoire holds about 200,000 clones, with more than 70% as singletons. The sample consisted of PBMCs or T cells enriched from blood (not recorded which). The receptors originated from a woman under 30 who had recovered from COVID-19.

This clone was recorded once. The chain employs TRBV19 and TRBJ2-1; tentatively, D is TRBD1 (6 bases). Trimming pared 6 bases from V and 2 bases from J, leaving 11 bases between. The CDR3 covers 14 residues. Germline lookup yields CDR1 LNHDA and CDR2 SQIVND (reference sequence). This CDR3 is CASRNRETYNEQFF. The CDR3, as DNA: TGTGCCAGTAGGAACAGGGAAACCTACAATGAGCAGTTCTTC.

The chain has TRBV10-3 and TRBJ2-7, with TRBD1 as a possible D gene (6 bases). The CDR3 consists of 15 residues. Per the germline V gene, CDR1 is ENHRY and CDR2 is SYGVKD. With 3 bases removed from V and 2 bases from J, the gap between germline ends came to 14 bases. The CDR3 coding sequence is TGTGCCATCAGTGAAAGCGGACAGCTAACCTACGAGCAGTACTTC. Its translation: CAISESGQLTYEQYF.

The genes are TRBV12-3 or TRBV12-4 and TRBJ1-2, with D perhaps TRBD1 (5 bases). Trimming took off 3 bases at V and 4 bases at J, with 9 bases between the two ends. The CDR3 has 13 amino acids. The CDR3 reads CASSLGRVYGYTF. CDR3 in DNA: TGTGCCAGCAGTTTGGGCAGGGTCTATGGCTACACCTTC.

V and J are TRBV19 and TRBJ1-5, with TRBD1 as a possible D gene (5 bases). Germline V gives CDR1 LNHDA, CDR2 SQIVND (reference sequence). This CDR3 comprises 15 residues. Trimming removed 2 bases from V and 5 bases from J, with 13 bases in between. DNA for the CDR3: TGTGCCAGTAGTATAATGACGATAGGGGATCAGCCCCAGCATTTT. This codes for CASSIMTIGDQPQHF.

The V call is TRBV28, the J call TRBJ1-5, with TRBD1 matching over 9 bases. The J segment lost 7 bases and the V segment lost 6 bases, leaving 10 bases of the junction unmatched. The CDR3 is 15 amino acids. The germline V gene has CDR1 MDHEN and CDR2 SYDVKM. The CDR3 DNA reads TGTGCCAGCAGAAAACCACAGGGGGCTGGCCAGCCCCAGCATTTT. This codes for CASRKPQGAGQPQHF.

The chain has TRBV12-3 or TRBV12-4 and TRBJ2-1; 7 positions agree with TRBD1. J was trimmed by 3 bases and V by 8 bases; bases with no gene match: 4. The CDR3 extends over 13 amino acids. CDR3 region: CASEGANYNEQFF. CDR3 DNA sequence: TGTGCCAGCGAGGGGGCGAACTACAATGAGCAGTTCTTC.

This chain links TRBV4-1 with TRBJ2-7; TRBD2 might be the D (6 bases). CDR1 and CDR2 from the germline V gene are MGHRA and YSYEKL. The CDR3 loop spans 16 amino acids. V lost 4 bases and J 3 bases, leaving 19 bases between the germline ends. The CDR3 region is CASSPGGPITLYEQYF. DNA of the CDR3: TGCGCCAGCAGCCCCGGAGGGCCCATAACTCTCTACGAGCAGTACTTC.

The genes are TRBV24-1 and TRBJ1-5; 9 nucleotides agree with TRBD1. Germline loops: CDR1 KGHDR, CDR2 SFDVKD. The CDR3 has 9 amino acids. The junction had 4 bases not matched to a gene; V was cut back by 12 bases and J by 14 bases. CDR3 residues: CAPGQGKHF. The CDR3 DNA sequence: TGTGCCCCGGGACAGGGTAAGCATTTT.

V gene TRBV6-1 combines with J gene TRBJ2-1; D is unclear. Trimming pared 1 base from V and 10 bases from J, leaving 5 bases between. The CDR3 spans 11 residues. From germline, CDR1 is MNHNS and CDR2 SASEGT. The CDR3 spells CASSEGREQFF. Written as DNA, the CDR3 is TGTGCCAGCAGTGAAGGTCGGGAGCAGTTCTTC.

This chain connects TRBV28 to TRBJ1-5; a weak D match, TRBD1 (6 bases). This CDR3 contains 16 residues. Per germline, CDR1 MDHEN and CDR2 SYDVKM. Trimming cost V 4 bases and J 3 bases, with 16 bases left between them. DNA of the CDR3: TGTGCCAGCAGTTCCGCGGAGGGGGGGGCCAATCAGCCCCAGCATTTT. Translation gives CASSSAEGGANQPQHF.

The chain joins TRBV28 to TRBJ1-2; D not resolved. This CDR3 region has 15 residues. CDR1 is MDHEN, CDR2 SYDVKM, per germline. Trimming took off 7 bases at V and 1 base at J, with 16 bases between the two ends. The chain's CDR3 is CASTLNRGFNYGYTF. For the CDR3, the DNA is TGTGCCAGCACCTTAAACCGAGGATTTAACTATGGCTACACCTTC.

This chain links TRBV9 with TRBJ2-5; D is ambiguous. The CDR3 loop spans 13 amino acids. V lost 2 bases and J lost 1, with 6 bases in between. Germline CDR1 and CDR2: SGDLS and YYNGEE. CDR3 in DNA: TGTGCCAGCAGCGTGAGGTCCCAAGAGACCCAGTACTTC. Protein sequence: CASSVRSQETQYF.

The rearrangement links TRBV12-5 to TRBJ1-3; D is perhaps TRBD1 (6 bases). The germline V gene encodes CDR1 LGHNT and CDR2 FRNRAP. The ends were cut back, 5 bases at V and 0 bases at J, with 14 bases in the middle. The CDR3 extends over 16 amino acids. CDR3 sequence reads: CASGTGQRLSGNTIYF. CDR3 DNA: TGTGCTAGTGGTACAGGACAGAGGCTCTCTGGAAACACCATATATTTT.

V usage is TRBV7-6 and J usage is TRBJ2-2, with a weak D call TRBD2 (6 bases). Trimming shortened V by 5 bases and J by 5 bases, and 15 bases separated the two germline ends. This CDR3 contains 15 residues. Germline loops: CDR1 SGHVS, CDR2 FNYEAQ. The CDR3 DNA is TGTGCCAGCAGCCCCGGGACTGGGGGAACCGGGGAGCTGTTTTTT. Its translation: CASSPGTGGTGELFF.

The rearrangement links TRBV7-9 to TRBJ1-3; D might be TRBD1 (5 bases). Per germline, CDR1 SEHNR and CDR2 FQNEAQ (reference sequence). This CDR3 is built from 16 residues. V lost 0 bases, J lost 4 bases, and 13 bases lay in between. For the CDR3, the DNA is TGTGCCAGCAGCTTAGCAGGCGGCGGGGGAGGAAACACCATATATTTT. This gives the protein CASSLAGGGGGNTIYF.

V and J are TRBV11-2 and TRBJ1-2, with 9 bases matching TRBD1. Germline V gives CDR1 SGHAT, CDR2 FQNNGV. V dropped 5 bases and J dropped 14; count of bases not matched to a gene: 15. The CDR3 has 14 amino acids. The CDR3 loop is CASSDPGQGDGSTF. The CDR3 nucleotides are TGTGCCAGCAGCGACCCGGGACAGGGTGATGGTAGTACCTTC.

The rearrangement joins TRBV7-3 to TRBJ2-3; TRBD2 agrees at 8 bases. This CDR3 contains 16 residues. Germline CDR1 SGHTA, CDR2 FQGTGA. With V trimmed by 5 bases and J by 1 base, 8 bases remained unmatched. Written as DNA, the CDR3 is TGTGCCAGCAGCCCGGGGGGGCGGGGCGGCACAGATACGCAGTATTTT. Protein product: CASSPGGRGGTDTQYF.

The gene calls are TRBV30 and TRBJ1-2, with D tentatively TRBD1 (5 bases). V lost 0 bases to trimming and J lost 1 base, with 12 bases between them. The germline CDR1 and CDR2 sequences are GTSNPN and SVGIG (reference sequence). The CDR3 sequence is 15 residues long. The CDR3 is CAWSVAGEGNYGYTF. CDR3 coding DNA: TGTGCCTGGAGTGTGGCGGGGGAGGGTAACTATGGCTACACCTTC.

The CDR3 sequence: CASSLGTGPRAIYF. The CDR3 region has the DNA TGTGCCAGCTCGCTTGGGACAGGCCCGAGGGCCATATATTTT. This rearrangement joins TRBV2 to TRBJ1-3; 8 bases map to TRBD1. This CDR3 region has 14 residues. Per the germline V gene, CDR1 is SNHLY and CDR2 is FYNNEI. Losses at the gene ends were 8 bases for V and 11 bases for J; bases not matched to a gene: 14. The full variable domain, its missing parts supplied by reference TRBV2 and TRBJ1-3, is EPEVTQTPSHQVTQMGQEVILRCVPISNHLYFYWYRQILGQKVEFLVSFYNNEISEKSEIFDDQFSVERPDGSNFTLKIRSTKLEDSAMYFCASSLGTGPRAIYFGEGSWLTVV.

V usage is TRBV28 and J usage is TRBJ1-2, with 11 positions matching TRBD1. Per germline, CDR1 MDHEN and CDR2 SYDVKM. With V trimmed by 5 bases and J by 8 bases, 7 bases remained unmatched. The CDR3 runs to 14 residues. The CDR3 is CASSPGTGGGGYTF. CDR3 DNA: TGTGCCAGCAGTCCTGGGACAGGGGGAGGCGGCTACACCTTC.

The chain employs TRBV9 and TRBJ1-2; the D gene is possibly TRBD1 (5 bases). The CDR3 has 15 amino acids. Germline V gene sequence: CDR1 SGDLS, CDR2 YYNGEE. V gave up 3 bases and J gave up 8 bases, with 20 bases separating them. This chain's CDR3 is CASSAVGTPGRGYTF. In nucleotides, the CDR3 is TGTGCCAGCAGCGCTGTCGGGACCCCCGGGAGAGGCTACACCTTC. Using reference TRBV9 and TRBJ1-2 for the parts outside the CDR3, the full variable domain is DSGVTQTPKHLITATGQRVTLRCSPRSGDLSVYWYQQSLDQGLQFLIQYYNGEERAKGNILERFSAQQFPDLHSELNLSSLELGDSALYFCASSAVGTPGRGYTFGSGTRLTVV.

The genes are TRBV28 and TRBJ2-7; D may be TRBD2 (5 bases). Germline CDR1 MDHEN, CDR2 SYDVKM. This CDR3 is 12 amino acids long. Trimming removed 3 bases from V and 3 bases from J, with 6 bases in between. The CDR3 sequence: CASSLGDYEQYF. CDR3 DNA: TGTGCCAGCAGTTTGGGAGACTACGAGCAGTACTTC.

The genes are TRBV7-2 and TRBJ1-1; 9 nucleotides match TRBD1. The J segment lost 4 bases and the V segment lost 4 bases, leaving 7 bases of the junction unmatched. Germline V gene data show CDR1 as SGHTA and CDR2 as FQGNSA. The CDR3 is made up of 15 amino acids. Here the CDR3 reads CASSSRTGVGTEAFF. The CDR3 DNA sequence: TGTGCCAGCAGCTCCCGGACAGGGGTGGGCACTGAAGCTTTCTTT.

The chain is built from TRBV9 and TRBJ2-1, with D maybe TRBD2 (5 bases). V shed 3 bases and J shed 0 bases, with 10 bases lying between them. CDR1 is SGDLS and CDR2 is YYNGEE in the germline V gene. This CDR3 has 15 residues. CDR3 in DNA: TGTGCCAGCAGCGCAAGCGGAATCTCCTACAATGAGCAGTTCTTC. This translates into CASSASGISYNEQFF.

This rearrangement joins TRBV10-3 to TRBJ2-5; 8 bases are shared with TRBD2. The CDR3 is made up of 12 amino acids. Losses at the gene ends were 8 bases for V and 2 bases for J; bases not matched to a gene: 1. Germline assignment: CDR1 ENHRY and CDR2 SYGVKD. The CDR3 loop is CAIGLAQETQYF. The CDR3 region has the DNA TGTGCCATCGGACTAGCTCAAGAGACCCAGTACTTC.

The chain carries TRBV2 and TRBJ1-2; a weak D match, TRBD1 (5 bases). The germline CDR1 and CDR2 sequences are SNHLY and FYNNEI. There are 18 residues in the CDR3. Trimming pared 3 bases from V and 0 bases from J, leaving 20 bases between. The CDR3 DNA reads as TGTGCCAGCAGTGAGAGGGGCATGGGGACTACTACTAACTATGGCTACACCTTC. Translated, it gives CASSERGMGTTTNYGYTF.

The J gene is TRBJ2-7, the V gene TRBV27; possibly TRBD1 for D (5 bases). This CDR3 is 14 amino acids long. Trimming took off 2 bases at V and 2 bases at J, with 10 bases between the two ends. Germline loops: CDR1 MNHEY, CDR2 SMNVEV (reference sequence). The CDR3 DNA reads TGTGCCAGCAGTTTACGGCAGGGTGCCTACGAGCAGTACTTC. Amino acid sequence: CASSLRQGAYEQYF.

The DNA of the CDR3 is TGTGCCAGCAGCCCTATTCGGGTCCCTGAAGCTTTCTTT. Its protein is CASSPIRVPEAFF. The chain links TRBV13 to TRBJ1-1; D gene uncertain. Germline CDR1 PRHDT, CDR2 FYEKMQ (reference sequence). Trimming cost V 5 bases and J 6 bases, with 13 bases left between them. The CDR3 is 13 residues long.

The chain employs TRBV9 and TRBJ2-1; maybe TRBD1 (5 bases). The CDR3 runs 17 residues. Trimming left V 0 bases short and J 4 bases short, with 17 bases between. The V gene's germline CDR1 is SGDLS and CDR2 YYNGEE. The CDR3 DNA reads TGTGCCAGCAGCGTAGTCGAATTGACAGTAGGATACAATGAGCAGTTCTTC. Its protein is CASSVVELTVGYNEQFF.

This clone was detected only once. V usage is TRBV18 and J usage is TRBJ2-2; 13 bases map to TRBD2. Germline V CDR1 and CDR2: KGHSH, LQKENI. The CDR3 is 16 residues long. V gave up 1 base and J gave up 6 bases; unmatched junction bases: 2. The CDR3 is CASSPLGLAGAGELFF. CDR3 bases: TGTGCCAGCTCACCACTCGGACTAGCGGGGGCCGGGGAGCTGTTTTTT.

The rearrangement joins TRBV19 to TRBJ1-5; 8 bases map to TRBD1. This CDR3 spans 14 amino acids. CDR1 is LNHDA, CDR2 SQIVND, per germline (reference sequence). With 6 bases clipped from V and 2 bases from J, the junction kept 3 bases outside the gene matches. DNA for the CDR3: TGTGCCAGTAGCCAGGGGGCTGGCAATCAGCCCCAGCATTTT. It translates to CASSQGAGNQPQHF.

The chain is built from TRBV25-1 and TRBJ2-5; tentatively, D is TRBD1 (6 bases). The CDR3 is 13 residues long. Germline V gene lookup returns CDR1 MGHDK and CDR2 SYGVNS. The V gene lost 4 bases and the J gene lost 10 bases, with 16 bases spanning the gap. The CDR3 loop is CASSVGRGPFQYF. The CDR3 DNA reads as TGTGCCAGCAGTGTTGGCAGGGGTCCGTTCCAGTACTTC.